This T cell receptor (beta chain) was obtained from a study of T-cell reconstitution after alpha-beta-depleted transplantation in children. General observations from the study: It was reported that alpha-beta T cells came from several hundred expanded graft clones (about two months after transplant). One year after transplant, T-cell counts and diversity came mostly from newly produced T cells. Diversity of TCRbeta at day 60 was high in some patients, arising from surviving recipient T cells and thymic progenitors.

The CDR3 runs to 13 residues. Trimming cost V 3 bases and J 6 bases, with 10 bases left between them. The germline gives CDR1 SGHTA, CDR2 FQGTGA. As it was prepared, the TCRbeta library received unique molecular identifiers. From the PCR reads, TCRdb called clonotypes with MiXCR, one entry per CDR3 protein. The table shows hundreds of thousands of distinct CDR3 sequences, with about an eighth occurring only once. This clonotype occurred many times. Its target is not known. The source is a girl aged 2 to 10 with congenital amegakaryocytic thrombocytopenia, due to receive a stem cell transplant. V and J are TRBV7-3 and TRBJ2-3; D not resolved. The sample in question was PBMCs, obtained before TCRalphabeta/CD19-depleted stem cell transplant. The CDR3 DNA follows: TGTGCCAGCAGCTTTATTCCCTTGGATACGCAGTATTTT. It translates to CASSFIPLDTQYF. The full variable domain, with the rest looked up from reference TRBV7-3 and TRBJ2-3, is GAGVSQTPSNKVTEKGKYVELRCDPISGHTALYWYRQSLGQGPEFLIYFQGTGAADDSGLPNDRFFAVRPEGSVSTLKIQRTERGDSAVYLCASSFIPLDTQYFGPGTRLTVL.